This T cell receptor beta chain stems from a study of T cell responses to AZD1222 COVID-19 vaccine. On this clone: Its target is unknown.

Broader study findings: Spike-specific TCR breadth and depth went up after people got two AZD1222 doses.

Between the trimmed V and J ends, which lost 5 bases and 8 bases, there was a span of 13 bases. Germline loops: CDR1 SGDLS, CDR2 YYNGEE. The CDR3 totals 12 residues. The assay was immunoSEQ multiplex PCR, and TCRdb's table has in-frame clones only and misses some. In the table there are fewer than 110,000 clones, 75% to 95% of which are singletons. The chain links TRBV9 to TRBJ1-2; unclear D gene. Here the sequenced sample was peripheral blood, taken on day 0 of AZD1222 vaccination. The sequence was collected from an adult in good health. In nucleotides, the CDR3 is TGTGCCAGCAGTAATAGGTTTGACGGCTACACCTTC. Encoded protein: CASSNRFDGYTF. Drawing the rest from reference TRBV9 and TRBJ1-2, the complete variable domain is DSGVTQTPKHLITATGQRVTLRCSPRSGDLSVYWYQQSLDQGLQFLIQYYNGEERAKGNILERFSAQQFPDLHSELNLSSLELGDSALYFCASSNRFDGYTFGSGTRLTVV.